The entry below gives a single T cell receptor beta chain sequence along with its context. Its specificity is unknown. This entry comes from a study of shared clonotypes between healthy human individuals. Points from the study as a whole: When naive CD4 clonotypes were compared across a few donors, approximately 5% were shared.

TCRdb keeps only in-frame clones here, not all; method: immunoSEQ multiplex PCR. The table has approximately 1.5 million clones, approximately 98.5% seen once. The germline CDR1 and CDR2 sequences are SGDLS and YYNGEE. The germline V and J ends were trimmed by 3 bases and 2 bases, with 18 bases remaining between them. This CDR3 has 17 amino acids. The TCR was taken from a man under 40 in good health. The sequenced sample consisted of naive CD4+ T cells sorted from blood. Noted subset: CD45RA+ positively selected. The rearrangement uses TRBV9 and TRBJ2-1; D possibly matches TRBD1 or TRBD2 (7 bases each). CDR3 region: CASSASRGGQTYNEQFF. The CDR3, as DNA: TGTGCCAGCAGCGCCTCCAGGGGGGGACAGACCTACAATGAGCAGTTCTTC.